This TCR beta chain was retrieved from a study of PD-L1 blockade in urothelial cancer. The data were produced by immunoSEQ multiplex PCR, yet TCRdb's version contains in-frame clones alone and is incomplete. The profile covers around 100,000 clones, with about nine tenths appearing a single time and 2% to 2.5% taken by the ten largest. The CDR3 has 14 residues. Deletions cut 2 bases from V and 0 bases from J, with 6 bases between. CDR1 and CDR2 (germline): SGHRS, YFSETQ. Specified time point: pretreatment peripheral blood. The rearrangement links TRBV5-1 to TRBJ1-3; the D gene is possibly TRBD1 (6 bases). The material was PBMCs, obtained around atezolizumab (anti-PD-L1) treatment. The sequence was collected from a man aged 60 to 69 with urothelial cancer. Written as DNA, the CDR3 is TGCGCCAGCAGCTTACAGGGCTCTGGAAACACCATATATTTT. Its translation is CASSLQGSGNTIYF.